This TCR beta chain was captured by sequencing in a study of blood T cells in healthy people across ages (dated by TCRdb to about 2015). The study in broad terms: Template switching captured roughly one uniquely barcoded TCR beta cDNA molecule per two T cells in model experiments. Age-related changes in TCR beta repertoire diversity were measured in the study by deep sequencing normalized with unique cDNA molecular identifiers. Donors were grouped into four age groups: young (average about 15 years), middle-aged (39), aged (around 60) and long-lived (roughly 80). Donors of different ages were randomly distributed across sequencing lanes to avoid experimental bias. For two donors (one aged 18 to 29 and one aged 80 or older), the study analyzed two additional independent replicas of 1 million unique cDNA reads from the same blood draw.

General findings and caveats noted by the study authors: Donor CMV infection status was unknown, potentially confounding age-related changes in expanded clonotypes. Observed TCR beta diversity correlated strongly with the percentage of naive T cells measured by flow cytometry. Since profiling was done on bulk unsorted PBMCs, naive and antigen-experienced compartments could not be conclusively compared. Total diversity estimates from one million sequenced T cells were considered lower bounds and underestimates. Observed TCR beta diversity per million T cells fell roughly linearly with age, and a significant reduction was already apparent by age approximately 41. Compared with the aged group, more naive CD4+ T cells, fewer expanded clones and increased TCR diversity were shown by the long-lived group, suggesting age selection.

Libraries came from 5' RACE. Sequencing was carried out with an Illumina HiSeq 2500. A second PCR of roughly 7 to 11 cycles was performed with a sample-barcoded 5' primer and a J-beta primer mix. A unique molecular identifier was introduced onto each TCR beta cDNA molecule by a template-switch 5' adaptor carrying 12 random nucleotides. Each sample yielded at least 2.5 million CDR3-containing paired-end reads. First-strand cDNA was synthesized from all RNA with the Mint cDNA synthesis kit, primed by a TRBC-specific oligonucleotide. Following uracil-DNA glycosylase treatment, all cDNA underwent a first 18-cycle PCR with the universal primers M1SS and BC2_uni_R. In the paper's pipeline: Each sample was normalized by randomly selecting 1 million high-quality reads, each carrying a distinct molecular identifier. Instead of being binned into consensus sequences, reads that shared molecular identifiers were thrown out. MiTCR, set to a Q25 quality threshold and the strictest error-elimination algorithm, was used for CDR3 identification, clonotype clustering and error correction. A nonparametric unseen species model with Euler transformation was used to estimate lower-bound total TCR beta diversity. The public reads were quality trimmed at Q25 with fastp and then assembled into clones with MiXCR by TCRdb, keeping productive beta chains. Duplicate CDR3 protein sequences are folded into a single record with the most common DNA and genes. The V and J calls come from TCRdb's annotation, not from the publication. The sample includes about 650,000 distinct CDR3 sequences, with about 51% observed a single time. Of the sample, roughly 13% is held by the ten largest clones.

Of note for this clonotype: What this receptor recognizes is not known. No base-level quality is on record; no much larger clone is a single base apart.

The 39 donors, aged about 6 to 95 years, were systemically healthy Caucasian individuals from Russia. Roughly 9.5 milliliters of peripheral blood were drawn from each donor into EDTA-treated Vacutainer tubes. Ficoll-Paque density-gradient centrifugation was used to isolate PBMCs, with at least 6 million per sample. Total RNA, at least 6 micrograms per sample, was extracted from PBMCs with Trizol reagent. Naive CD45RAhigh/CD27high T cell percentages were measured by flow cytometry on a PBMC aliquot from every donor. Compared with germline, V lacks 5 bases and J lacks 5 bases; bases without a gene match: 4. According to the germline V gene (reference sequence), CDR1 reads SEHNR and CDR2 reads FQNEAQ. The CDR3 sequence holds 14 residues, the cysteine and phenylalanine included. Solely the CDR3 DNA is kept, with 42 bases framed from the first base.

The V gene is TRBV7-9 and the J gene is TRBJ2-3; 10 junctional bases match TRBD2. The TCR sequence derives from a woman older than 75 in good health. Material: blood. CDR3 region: CASSELAGKDTQYF. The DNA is TGTGCCAGCAGCGAACTAGCGGGGAAAGATACGCAGTATTTT.